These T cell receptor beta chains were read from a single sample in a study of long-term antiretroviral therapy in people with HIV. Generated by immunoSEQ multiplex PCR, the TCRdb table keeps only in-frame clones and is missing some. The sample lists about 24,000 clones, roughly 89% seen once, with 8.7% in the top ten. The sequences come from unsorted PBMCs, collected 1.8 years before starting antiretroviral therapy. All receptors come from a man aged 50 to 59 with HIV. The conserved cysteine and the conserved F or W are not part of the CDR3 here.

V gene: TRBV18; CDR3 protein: ASSSLAGQETQY
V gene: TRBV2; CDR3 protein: ASSLLSSTTGELF
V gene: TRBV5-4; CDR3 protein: ASPTSGRTGELF
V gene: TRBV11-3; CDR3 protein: ASSRDVLTYEQY
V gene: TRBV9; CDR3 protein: ASSLWPSDHSNQPQH
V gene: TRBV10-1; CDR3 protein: ASSELDVYNEQF
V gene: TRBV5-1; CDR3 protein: ASSLAGSFEAF
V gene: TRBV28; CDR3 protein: ASSPLRVWGTDTQY
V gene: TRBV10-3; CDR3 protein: AIRIQGRDYGYT
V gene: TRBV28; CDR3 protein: ASSWAHRVGYGYT
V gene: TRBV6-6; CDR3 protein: ASSNRGRFNQPQH
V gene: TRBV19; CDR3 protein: ASSPLAGGTEQY
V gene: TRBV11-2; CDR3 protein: ASSLVVAYTGGELF
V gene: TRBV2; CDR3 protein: ASRGAGPLRDTQY
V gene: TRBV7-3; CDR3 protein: ASSLSQISSYNEQF
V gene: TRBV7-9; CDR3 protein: ASSSQQGNEAF
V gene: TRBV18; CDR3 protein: ASSPLAGGENEQF
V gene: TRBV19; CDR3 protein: ASSYTGVSNQPQH
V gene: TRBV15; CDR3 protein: ATSTKKTGGEKLF
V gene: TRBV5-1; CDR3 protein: ASSLRAGWRGSYNEQF
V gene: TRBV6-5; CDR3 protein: ASRVRGAANEKLF
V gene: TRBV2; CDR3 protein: ASRTGGNQPQH
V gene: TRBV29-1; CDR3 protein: SVAGAADTQY
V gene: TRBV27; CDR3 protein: ASSPLGIYGYT
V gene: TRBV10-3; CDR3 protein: AISGTGTSGSSSTDTQY
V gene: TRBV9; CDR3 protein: ASSADGGYNEQF
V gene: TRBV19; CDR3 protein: ASSKTGIMNTEAF
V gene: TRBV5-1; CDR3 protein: ASSFGAGGKNTGELF
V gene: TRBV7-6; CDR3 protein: ASSQDLNTEAF
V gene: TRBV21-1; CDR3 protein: ASSKGDEEAYEQY
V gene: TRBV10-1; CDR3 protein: ASSAFRGGWSYAEAF
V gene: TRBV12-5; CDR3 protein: ASGLDGTGKTDTQY
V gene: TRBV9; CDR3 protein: ASSVGETENTGELF
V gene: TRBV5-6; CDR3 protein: ASSLSPTAPEAF
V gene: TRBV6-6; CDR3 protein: ASQLGYEQY
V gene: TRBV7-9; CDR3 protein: ASSLPLLEAGAPYEQY
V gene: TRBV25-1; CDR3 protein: ASSALTLAGGADTQY
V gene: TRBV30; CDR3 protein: AWSRNYRTDTQY
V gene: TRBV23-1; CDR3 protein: ASSHRVRGAGELF
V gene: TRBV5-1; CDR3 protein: ASSFSLAGVIDTQY
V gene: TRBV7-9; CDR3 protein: ASSFARVTDTQY
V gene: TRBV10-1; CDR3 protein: ASRDNGNTIY
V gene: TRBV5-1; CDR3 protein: ASRVSNRVTDTQY
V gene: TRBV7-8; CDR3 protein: ASSLGQDYGYT
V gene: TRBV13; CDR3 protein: ASSRLGPYEQY
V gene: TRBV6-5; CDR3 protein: ASSYLDSANYGYT
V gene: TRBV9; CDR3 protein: ASSVVGGLNTEAF
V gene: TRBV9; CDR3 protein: ASSVQGAGEQY
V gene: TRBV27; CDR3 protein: ASRAGPAGGLASYNEQF
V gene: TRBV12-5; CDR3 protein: ASGFPRLATGADTQY
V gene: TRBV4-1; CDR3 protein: ASKAQGSGVSLMREQF